These T cell receptor beta chains were read from a single sample in a study of early T cells in non-severe SARS-CoV-2 infection. TCRdb independently ran MiXCR on the 5' RACE reads; one entry per CDR3 protein. This sample has fewer than 110,000 distinct CDR3 sequences, with roughly 10% found just once. The sample was whole blood. All receptors come from an adult who was a healthcare worker with PCR-confirmed SARS-CoV-2 infection or an uninfected control (not recorded which). CDR3s include the opening cysteine and the closing phenylalanine or tryptophan. D genes are given only for firm matches. A clone size is listed for some rows: how often the clone was seen (once, few, many), or a class if it is expanded.

j_call: TRBJ2-7
d_call: .
clone_size: many
v_call: TRBV13
cdr3_aa: CASSLAYEQYF
cdr3_nt: TGTGCCAGCAGCTTAGCCTACGAGCAGTACTTC

j_call: TRBJ2-7
d_call: .
clone_size: few
v_call: TRBV12-3/TRBV12-4
cdr3_aa: CASSTGSGDEQYF
cdr3_nt: TGTGCCAGCAGCACAGGGAGTGGCGACGAGCAGTACTTC

j_call: TRBJ1-3
d_call: .
clone_size: many
v_call: TRBV28
cdr3_aa: CASSLGGPGNTIYF
cdr3_nt: TGTGCCAGCAGTTTAGGGGGGCCTGGAAACACCATATATTTT

j_call: TRBJ2-2
d_call: .
clone_size: many
v_call: TRBV6-5
cdr3_aa: CASSYSSRPSETTGELFF
cdr3_nt: TGTGCCAGCAGTTACTCGAGTCGTCCTAGCGAAACCACCGGGGAGCTGTTTTTT

j_call: TRBJ2-3
d_call: TRBD1
clone_size: .
v_call: TRBV7-9
cdr3_aa: CASSSTGNFGTDTQYF
cdr3_nt: TGTGCCAGCAGCTCGACAGGGAATTTTGGCACAGATACGCAGTATTTT

j_call: TRBJ2-3
d_call: .
clone_size: .
v_call: TRBV20-1
cdr3_aa: CSARVAASSTDTQYF
cdr3_nt: TGCAGTGCTAGAGTCGCGGCCTCTAGCACAGATACGCAGTATTTT

j_call: TRBJ1-2
d_call: TRBD1
clone_size: many
v_call: TRBV18
cdr3_aa: CASSLTATGIDYGYTF
cdr3_nt: TGTGCCAGCTCACTGACCGCGACAGGGATTGACTATGGCTACACCTTC

j_call: TRBJ2-2
d_call: TRBD2
clone_size: many
v_call: TRBV27
cdr3_aa: CASSRLAALPNTGELFF
cdr3_nt: TGTGCCAGCAGTCGACTAGCGGCACTCCCGAACACCGGGGAGCTGTTTTTT

j_call: TRBJ2-1
d_call: .
clone_size: .
v_call: TRBV14
cdr3_aa: CASSQPNLGTVLGGEQFF
cdr3_nt: TGTGCCAGCAGCCAACCGAATCTCGGGACTGTCTTAGGGGGTGAGCAGTTCTTC

j_call: TRBJ2-1
d_call: TRBD2
clone_size: few
v_call: TRBV19
cdr3_aa: CASKGLAGNNEQFF
cdr3_nt: TGTGCCAGTAAGGGTCTAGCGGGTAACAATGAGCAGTTCTTC

j_call: TRBJ2-5
d_call: TRBD2
clone_size: many
v_call: TRBV5-4
cdr3_aa: CASSSGTSSAETQYF
cdr3_nt: TGTGCCAGCAGCTCGGGGACTAGCTCGGCAGAGACCCAGTACTTC

j_call: TRBJ2-7
d_call: TRBD1
clone_size: .
v_call: TRBV28
cdr3_aa: CASSNIGTGGYEQYF
cdr3_nt: TGTGCCAGCAGTAACATAGGGACAGGCGGCTACGAGCAGTACTTC

j_call: TRBJ2-1
d_call: TRBD2
clone_size: few
v_call: TRBV7-9
cdr3_aa: CASSLRGTTFSDEQFF
cdr3_nt: TGTGCCAGCAGCTTACGTGGGACTACCTTTTCCGATGAGCAGTTCTTC

j_call: TRBJ1-2
d_call: TRBD1
clone_size: .
v_call: TRBV6-5
cdr3_aa: CASRRTGSALYGYTF
cdr3_nt: TGTGCCAGCAGGAGGACAGGGTCGGCCCTCTATGGCTACACCTTC

j_call: TRBJ2-5
d_call: .
clone_size: few
v_call: TRBV27
cdr3_aa: CASSLYKGSETQYF
cdr3_nt: TGTGCCAGCAGTTTGTATAAGGGGTCGGAGACCCAGTACTTC

j_call: TRBJ2-7
d_call: .
clone_size: .
v_call: TRBV20-1
cdr3_aa: CSARRKGLPVVYEQYF
cdr3_nt: TGCAGTGCCCGACGAAAGGGACTGCCCGTGGTCTACGAGCAGTACTTC

j_call: TRBJ2-1
d_call: .
clone_size: many
v_call: TRBV5-1
cdr3_aa: CASTAESRANEQFF
cdr3_nt: TGCGCCAGCACCGCTGAATCCCGAGCCAATGAGCAGTTCTTC

j_call: TRBJ2-1
d_call: TRBD2
clone_size: .
v_call: TRBV29-1
cdr3_aa: CSVEYLAVSYNEQFF
cdr3_nt: TGCAGCGTTGAATACCTAGCGGTCTCCTACAATGAGCAGTTCTTC

j_call: TRBJ2-1
d_call: .
clone_size: few
v_call: TRBV4-3
cdr3_aa: CASSQVPIFNPGYNEQFF
cdr3_nt: TGCGCCAGCAGCCAAGTACCCATCTTTAACCCCGGGTACAATGAGCAGTTCTTC

j_call: TRBJ2-6
d_call: .
clone_size: few
v_call: TRBV10-1
cdr3_aa: CASQYPISANVLTF
cdr3_nt: TGCGCCAGCCAATATCCGATTTCGGCCAACGTCCTGACTTTC

j_call: TRBJ2-7
d_call: TRBD2
clone_size: many
v_call: TRBV6-5
cdr3_aa: CASTDGASGYYEQYF
cdr3_nt: TGTGCCAGCACCGATGGGGCTAGCGGCTACTACGAGCAGTACTTC

j_call: TRBJ2-3
d_call: .
clone_size: .
v_call: TRBV10-3
cdr3_aa: CAISGEDVSATQYF
cdr3_nt: TGTGCCATCAGTGGAGAAGATGTATCAGCTACGCAGTATTTT

j_call: TRBJ2-3
d_call: .
clone_size: few
v_call: TRBV29-1
cdr3_aa: CSVPGYPDTQYF
cdr3_nt: TGCAGCGTTCCAGGGTATCCAGATACGCAGTATTTT

j_call: TRBJ2-7
d_call: .
clone_size: few
v_call: TRBV7-2
cdr3_aa: CASSLSGLYEQYF
cdr3_nt: TGTGCCAGCAGCTTATCAGGCCTTTACGAGCAGTACTTC

j_call: TRBJ2-1
d_call: TRBD1
clone_size: many
v_call: TRBV20-1
cdr3_aa: CSAPTGGSYNEQFF
cdr3_nt: TGCAGTGCTCCTACAGGGGGCTCCTACAATGAGCAGTTCTTC

j_call: TRBJ2-5
d_call: .
clone_size: few
v_call: TRBV5-1
cdr3_aa: CASSARGEETQYF
cdr3_nt: TGCGCCAGCAGCGCTCGGGGCGAAGAGACCCAGTACTTC

j_call: TRBJ2-4
d_call: TRBD1
clone_size: few
v_call: TRBV6-5
cdr3_aa: CASRKETGPLNIQYF
cdr3_nt: TGTGCCAGCAGGAAAGAGACAGGGCCTTTAAACATTCAGTACTTC

j_call: TRBJ2-7
d_call: TRBD1
clone_size: few
v_call: TRBV5-1
cdr3_aa: CASSWGQERSEQYF
cdr3_nt: TGCGCCAGCAGCTGGGGACAGGAGAGGAGCGAGCAGTACTTC

j_call: TRBJ1-5
d_call: .
clone_size: few
v_call: TRBV9
cdr3_aa: CASSVGTDQPQHF
cdr3_nt: TGTGCCAGCAGCGTGGGGACTGATCAGCCCCAGCATTTT

j_call: TRBJ2-1
d_call: .
clone_size: many
v_call: TRBV6-6
cdr3_aa: CASSQTQQFF
cdr3_nt: TGTGCCAGCAGTCAGACGCAGCAGTTCTTC

j_call: TRBJ1-1
d_call: .
clone_size: few
v_call: TRBV7-9
cdr3_aa: CATPGLGTEAFF
cdr3_nt: TGTGCCACTCCGGGCCTCGGCACTGAAGCTTTCTTT

j_call: TRBJ2-7
d_call: .
clone_size: few
v_call: TRBV24-1
cdr3_aa: CATSDRYEQYF
cdr3_nt: TGTGCCACCAGTGATCGTTACGAGCAGTACTTC

j_call: TRBJ2-2
d_call: .
clone_size: many
v_call: TRBV7-9
cdr3_aa: CASRHVPGELFF
cdr3_nt: TGTGCCAGCAGACACGTCCCCGGGGAGCTGTTTTTT

j_call: TRBJ2-2
d_call: .
clone_size: many
v_call: TRBV7-3
cdr3_aa: CASSSRDSYGELFF
cdr3_nt: TGTGCCAGCAGCTCTCGGGACTCTTACGGGGAGCTGTTTTTT

j_call: TRBJ1-5
d_call: .
clone_size: many
v_call: TRBV7-2
cdr3_aa: CASSLNQGNQPQHF
cdr3_nt: TGTGCCAGCAGCTTAAATCAGGGCAATCAGCCCCAGCATTTT

j_call: TRBJ2-2
d_call: .
clone_size: .
v_call: TRBV28
cdr3_aa: CASKGYTGELFF
cdr3_nt: TGTGCCAGCAAAGGGTATACCGGGGAGCTGTTTTTT

j_call: TRBJ1-5
d_call: .
clone_size: many
v_call: TRBV5-1
cdr3_aa: CASSPVGGDNQPQHF
cdr3_nt: TGCGCCAGCAGCCCTGTAGGAGGGGACAATCAGCCCCAGCATTTT

j_call: TRBJ2-3
d_call: .
clone_size: few
v_call: TRBV27
cdr3_aa: CASSRTGLGADTQYF
cdr3_nt: TGTGCCAGCAGTCGTACAGGGTTAGGTGCAGATACGCAGTATTTT

j_call: TRBJ2-4
d_call: TRBD2
clone_size: many
v_call: TRBV28
cdr3_aa: CASSPPSGSTGFKNIQYF
cdr3_nt: TGTGCCAGCAGCCCCCCTAGCGGGAGTACGGGTTTCAAAAACATTCAGTACTTC

j_call: TRBJ1-1
d_call: .
clone_size: .
v_call: TRBV29-1
cdr3_aa: CSVGQMNTEAFF
cdr3_nt: TGCAGCGTTGGACAGATGAACACTGAAGCTTTCTTT

j_call: TRBJ2-5
d_call: .
clone_size: few
v_call: TRBV6-5
cdr3_aa: CASSSPGAHGETQYF
cdr3_nt: TGTGCCAGCAGTTCTCCGGGGGCCCATGGGGAGACCCAGTACTTC

j_call: TRBJ2-7
d_call: .
clone_size: .
v_call: TRBV6-2/TRBV6-3
cdr3_aa: CASQALHYEQYF
cdr3_nt: TGTGCCAGCCAAGCACTTCACTACGAGCAGTACTTC

j_call: TRBJ1-6
d_call: TRBD1
clone_size: many
v_call: TRBV20-1
cdr3_aa: CSARPGQTNSPLHF
cdr3_nt: TGCAGTGCCCGGCCGGGACAGACGAATTCACCCCTCCACTTT